This TCR beta chain is from a study of T cell responses to AZD1222 COVID-19 vaccine. Study observations and caveats: After two AZD1222 doses, spike-specific TCR breadth and depth rose versus day 0. Nearly half of spike-specific TCRs reportedly target unmutated variant regions.

V gave up 2 bases and J gave up 2 bases; unmatched junction bases: 3. Germline CDR1 reads LGHDT; CDR2 reads YNNKEL (reference sequence). The length of the CDR3 is 15 residues. Only in-frame clones appear in the TCRdb table, and some are missing; sequencing was by immunoSEQ multiplex PCR. Of 150,000 to 200,000 clones listed, 85% to 90% were seen once; the top ten hold 4.3%. This clone was detected a few times. Its antigen is undetermined. The rearrangement uses TRBV3-1 (or the pseudogene TRBV3-2) and TRBJ2-1; 7 bases line up with TRBD2. The TCR comes from an adult who received the MenACWY meningococcal vaccine as a control. Sequencing used peripheral blood, obtained 28 days after the second dose of the MenACWY control vaccine. CDR3 sequence reads: CASSQSAGTYNEQFF. The CDR3 nucleotides are TGTGCCAGCAGCCAATCAGCGGGAACCTACAATGAGCAGTTCTTC.